Described below is a single T cell receptor beta chain sequence and its context. Antigen: not known. These patients had recovered from COVID-19 ranging mild to severe. This entry comes from a study of CD4 T cell repertoires in COVID-19. Study-wide findings and caveats: Between about 6 and 28% of SARS-CoV-2 clonotypes also appeared in SARS-CoV and/or HKU1 spike cultures.

The CDR3 sequence is 15 residues long. Germline V lookup: CDR1 SGHRS, CDR2 YFSETQ. Trimming removed 4 bases from V and 1 base from J; junction bases left unmatched: 7. Clones were read by immunoSEQ multiplex PCR, and TCRdb kept only the in-frame ones, dropping some. The table includes 65,000 to 95,000 clones, 83% detected once. V is TRBV5-1 and J is TRBJ2-5; 7 nucleotides align to TRBD1. This clonotype was sampled from a human donor who had COVID-19. The sequenced sample was CD4+ T cells from peripheral blood, obtained after recovery from COVID-19. CDR3 sequence reads: CASSLGQTIQETQYF. DNA for the CDR3: TGCGCCAGCAGCCTGGGACAGACAATCCAAGAGACCCAGTACTTC.